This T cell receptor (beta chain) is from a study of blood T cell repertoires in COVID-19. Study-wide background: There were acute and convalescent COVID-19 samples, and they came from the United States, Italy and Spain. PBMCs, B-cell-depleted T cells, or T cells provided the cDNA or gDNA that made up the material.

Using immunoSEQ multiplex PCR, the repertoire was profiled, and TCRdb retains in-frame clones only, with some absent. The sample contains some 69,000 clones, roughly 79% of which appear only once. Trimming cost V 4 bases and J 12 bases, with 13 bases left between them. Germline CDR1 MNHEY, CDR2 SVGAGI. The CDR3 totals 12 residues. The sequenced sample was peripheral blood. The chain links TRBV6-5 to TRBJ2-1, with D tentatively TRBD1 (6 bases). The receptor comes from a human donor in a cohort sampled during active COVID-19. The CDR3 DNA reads TGTGCCAGCAGTTCCACAGGGCCGGGGCAGTTCTTC. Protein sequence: CASSSTGPGQFF.